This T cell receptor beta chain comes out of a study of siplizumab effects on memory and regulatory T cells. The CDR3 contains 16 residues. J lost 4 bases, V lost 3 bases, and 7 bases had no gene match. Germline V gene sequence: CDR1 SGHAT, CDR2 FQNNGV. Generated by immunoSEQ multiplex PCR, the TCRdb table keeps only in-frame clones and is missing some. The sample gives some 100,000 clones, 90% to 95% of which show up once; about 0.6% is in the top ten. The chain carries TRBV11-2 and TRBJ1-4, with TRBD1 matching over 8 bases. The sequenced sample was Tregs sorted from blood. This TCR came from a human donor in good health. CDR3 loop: CASSFSVGQVNEKLFF. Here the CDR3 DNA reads TGTGCCAGCAGCTTCTCGGTGGGACAGGTTAATGAAAAACTGTTTTTT.